Listed below are T cell receptor beta chains from one sample, sequenced in a study of T cell responses to AZD1222 COVID-19 vaccine. Sequenced by immunoSEQ multiplex PCR; TCRdb stores in-frame clones only, minus some. There are roughly 140,000 clones in the sample; approximately 91% occur only once, and approximately 2% lies in the top ten. Sequenced here: peripheral blood, sampled 28 days after the second AZD1222 dose. These receptors came from an adult who received the AZD1222 COVID-19 vaccine. Each CDR3 is given with its conserved first and last residue. The D gene is left open where the match is weak. For some rows the clone size is stated as once, few or many, or as a class when expanded; others skip it.

>TRBJ2-4|NA|TRBV7-2|NA
CASSPWTENIQYF
TGTGCCAGCAGCCCCTGGACAGAAAACATTCAGTACTTC
>TRBJ1-1|NA|TRBV6-5|NA
CASRKGLWTEAFF
TGTGCCAGCAGGAAGGGATTATGGACTGAAGCTTTCTTT
>TRBJ1-5|NA|TRBV6-1|TRBD1
CASSEPDRGTLVQHF
TGTGCCAGCAGTGAACCGGACAGGGGAACCCTCGTCCAGCATTTT
>TRBJ2-1|NA|TRBV7-9|NA
CASSQRQDYNEQFF
TGTGCCAGCAGCCAACGACAGGACTACAATGAGCAGTTCTTC
>TRBJ2-1|NA|TRBV7-2|TRBD2
CASSLVPSGSWGYNEQFF
TGTGCCAGCAGCTTAGTTCCTAGCGGGAGCTGGGGCTACAATGAGCAGTTCTTC
>TRBJ2-2|NA|TRBV7-9|NA
CASSNPGRNTGELFF
TGTGCCAGCAGCAACCCCGGGAGGAACACCGGGGAGCTGTTTTTT
>TRBJ2-1|NA|TRBV6-2/TRBV6-3|TRBD2
CASSQIPGLAGRPHNEQFF
TGTGCCAGCAGTCAAATACCGGGACTAGCGGGAAGACCCCACAATGAGCAGTTCTTC
>TRBJ1-3|NA|TRBV25-1|NA
CASSGTHSGNTIYF
TGTGCCAGCTCCGGGACCCACTCTGGAAACACCATATATTTT
>TRBJ1-5|NA|TRBV7-2|NA
CASSHAGSSGQPQHF
TGTGCCAGCAGCCATGCCGGATCATCGGGTCAGCCCCAGCATTTT
>TRBJ1-5|NA|TRBV6-5|TRBD1
CASSSVGQGADQPQHF
TGTGCCAGCAGTTCCGTCGGACAGGGGGCTGATCAGCCCCAGCATTTT
>TRBJ1-1|once|TRBV5-8|NA
CASSLGLNTEAFF
TGTGCCAGCAGCTTGGGACTGAACACTGAAGCTTTCTTT
>TRBJ2-1|NA|TRBV7-9|NA
CASSGVMWNEQFF
TGTGCCAGCAGCGGAGTTATGTGGAATGAGCAGTTCTTC
>TRBJ2-2|NA|TRBV10-1|NA
CASSRDMNTGELFF
TGCGCCAGCAGCCGGGACATGAACACCGGGGAGCTGTTTTTT
>TRBJ2-7|NA|TRBV5-6|NA
CASSLTGNTYEQYF
TGTGCCAGCAGCTTGACAGGGAATACCTACGAGCAGTACTTC
>TRBJ1-4|NA|TRBV5-1|TRBD1
CASSLGQGPNEKLFF
TGCGCCAGCAGCCTTGGACAGGGCCCTAATGAAAAACTGTTTTTT